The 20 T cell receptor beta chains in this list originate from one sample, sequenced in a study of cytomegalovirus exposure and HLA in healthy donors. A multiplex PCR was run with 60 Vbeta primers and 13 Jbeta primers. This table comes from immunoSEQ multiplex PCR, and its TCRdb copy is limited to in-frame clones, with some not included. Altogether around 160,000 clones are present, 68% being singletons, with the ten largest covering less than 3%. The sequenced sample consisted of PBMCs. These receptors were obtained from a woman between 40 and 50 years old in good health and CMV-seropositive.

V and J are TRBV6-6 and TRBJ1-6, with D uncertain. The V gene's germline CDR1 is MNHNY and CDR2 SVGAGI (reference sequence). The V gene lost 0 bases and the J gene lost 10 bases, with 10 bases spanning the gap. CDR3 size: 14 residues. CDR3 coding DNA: TGTGCCAGCAGTTACTCTGGGTCGGAGTCACCCCTCCACTTT. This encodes CASSYSGSESPLHF.

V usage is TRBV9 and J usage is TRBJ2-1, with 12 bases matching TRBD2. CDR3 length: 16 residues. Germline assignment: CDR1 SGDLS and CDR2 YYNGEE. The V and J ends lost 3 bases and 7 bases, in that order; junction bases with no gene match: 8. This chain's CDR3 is CASSAASGGAWNEQFF. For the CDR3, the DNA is TGTGCCAGCAGCGCCGCTAGCGGGGGGGCTTGGAATGAGCAGTTCTTC.

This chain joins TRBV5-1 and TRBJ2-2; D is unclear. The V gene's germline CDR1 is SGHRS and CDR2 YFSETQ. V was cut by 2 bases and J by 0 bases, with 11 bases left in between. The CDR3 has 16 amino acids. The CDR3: CASSFGSVPNTGELFF. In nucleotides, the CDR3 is TGCGCCAGCAGCTTCGGAAGCGTCCCGAACACCGGGGAGCTGTTTTTT.

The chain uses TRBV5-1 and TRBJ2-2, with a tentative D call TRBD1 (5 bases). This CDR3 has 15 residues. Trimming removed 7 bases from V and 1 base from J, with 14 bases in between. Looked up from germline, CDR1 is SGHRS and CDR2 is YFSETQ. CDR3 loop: CASAVGAQNTGELFF. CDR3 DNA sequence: TGCGCCAGCGCGGTTGGGGCGCAGAACACCGGGGAGCTGTTTTTT.

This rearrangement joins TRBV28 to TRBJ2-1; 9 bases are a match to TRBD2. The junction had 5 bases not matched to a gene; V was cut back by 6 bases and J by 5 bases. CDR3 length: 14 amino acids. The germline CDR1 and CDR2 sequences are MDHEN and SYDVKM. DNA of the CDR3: TGTGCCAGCAGCCCAGGACTAGCGCACAATGAGCAGTTCTTC. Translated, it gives CASSPGLAHNEQFF. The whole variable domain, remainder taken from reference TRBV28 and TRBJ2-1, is DVKVTQSSRYLVKRTGEKVFLECVQDMDHENMFWYRQDPGLGLRLIYFSYDVKMKEKGDIPEGYSVSREKKERFSLILESASTNQTSMYLCASSPGLAHNEQFFGPGTRLTVL.

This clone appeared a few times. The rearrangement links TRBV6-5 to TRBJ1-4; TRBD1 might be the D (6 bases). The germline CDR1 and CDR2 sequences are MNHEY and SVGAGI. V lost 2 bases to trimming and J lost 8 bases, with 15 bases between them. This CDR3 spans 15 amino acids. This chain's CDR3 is CASSYHRAVGEKLFF. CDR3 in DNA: TGTGCCAGCAGTTACCACAGGGCCGTTGGAGAAAAACTGTTTTTT.

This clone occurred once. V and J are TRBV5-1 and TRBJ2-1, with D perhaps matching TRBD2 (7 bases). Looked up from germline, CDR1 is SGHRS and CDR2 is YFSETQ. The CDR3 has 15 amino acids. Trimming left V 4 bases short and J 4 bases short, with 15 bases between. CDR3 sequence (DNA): TGCGCCAGCAGCCCAGGGGAGGGCTATTACAATGAGCAGTTCTTC. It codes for CASSPGEGYYNEQFF.

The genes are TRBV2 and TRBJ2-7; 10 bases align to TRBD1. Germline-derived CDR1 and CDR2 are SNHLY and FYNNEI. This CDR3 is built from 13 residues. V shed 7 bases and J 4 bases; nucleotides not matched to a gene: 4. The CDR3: CASTGTGAYEQYF. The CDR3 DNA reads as TGTGCCAGCACGGGGACAGGGGCTTACGAGCAGTACTTC.

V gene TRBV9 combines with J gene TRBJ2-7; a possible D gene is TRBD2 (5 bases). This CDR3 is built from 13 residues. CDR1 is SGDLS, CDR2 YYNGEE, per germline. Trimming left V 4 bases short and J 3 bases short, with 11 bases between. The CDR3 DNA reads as TGTGCCAGCAGCCCCGACGGGAACTACGAGCAGTACTTC. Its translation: CASSPDGNYEQYF.

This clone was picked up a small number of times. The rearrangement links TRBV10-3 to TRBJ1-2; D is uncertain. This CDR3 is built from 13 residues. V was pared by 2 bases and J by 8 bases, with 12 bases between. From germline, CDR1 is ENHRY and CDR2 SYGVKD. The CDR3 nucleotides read TGTGCCATCAGTGAGGGGGAGGGTAGCGGCTACACCTTC. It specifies CAISEGEGSGYTF.

This CDR3 reads CASSQVSGREGKPYGYTF. CDR3 sequence (DNA): TGTGCCAGCAGCCAAGTATCGGGCAGGGAAGGAAAACCCTATGGCTACACCTTC. The V and J genes are TRBV4-2 and TRBJ1-2; D may be TRBD1 (5 bases). The CDR3 consists of 18 residues. CDR1 is LGHNA, CDR2 YNFKEQ, per germline. V lost 1 base and J lost 4, with 22 bases in between.

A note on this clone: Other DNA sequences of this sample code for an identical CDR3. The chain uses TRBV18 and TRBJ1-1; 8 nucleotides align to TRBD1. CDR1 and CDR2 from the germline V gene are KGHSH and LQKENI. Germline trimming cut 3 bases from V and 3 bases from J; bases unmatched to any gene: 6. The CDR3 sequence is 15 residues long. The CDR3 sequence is CASSPGQGADTEAFF. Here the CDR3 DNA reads TGTGCCAGCTCACCTGGGCAGGGGGCCGACACTGAAGCTTTCTTT.

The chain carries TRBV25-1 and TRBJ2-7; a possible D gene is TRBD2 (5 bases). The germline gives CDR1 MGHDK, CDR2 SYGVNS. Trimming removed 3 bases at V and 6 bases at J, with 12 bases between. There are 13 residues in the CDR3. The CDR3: CASSDSSAGEQYF. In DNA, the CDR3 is TGTGCCAGCAGTGATAGTTCGGCGGGCGAGCAGTACTTC.

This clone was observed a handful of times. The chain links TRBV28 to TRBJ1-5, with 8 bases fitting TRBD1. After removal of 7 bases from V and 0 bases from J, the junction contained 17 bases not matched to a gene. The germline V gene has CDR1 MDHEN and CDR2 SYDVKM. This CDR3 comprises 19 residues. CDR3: CASTTPSGTGVYSNQPQHF. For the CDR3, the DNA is TGTGCCAGCACCACTCCTTCCGGGACAGGAGTTTATAGCAATCAGCCCCAGCATTTT.

This CDR3 is CASSLDVGTQNTEAFF. The CDR3 DNA reads TGTGCCAGCAGCTTGGATGTAGGGACTCAGAACACTGAAGCTTTCTTT. The chain joins TRBV5-4 to TRBJ1-1; perhaps TRBD1 as D (5 bases). The CDR3 has 16 residues. Deletions cut 0 bases from V and 1 base from J, with 13 bases between. Germline loops: CDR1 SGHNT, CDR2 YYREEE (reference sequence).

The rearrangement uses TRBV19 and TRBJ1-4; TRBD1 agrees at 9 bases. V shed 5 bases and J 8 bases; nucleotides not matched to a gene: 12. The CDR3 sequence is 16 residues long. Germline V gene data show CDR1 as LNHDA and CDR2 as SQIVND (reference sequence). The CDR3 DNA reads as TGTGCCAGTAGTTCCGCCCTACAGGGGGCGCGAGAAAAACTGTTTTTT. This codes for CASSSALQGAREKLFF.

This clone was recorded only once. CDR3 sequence: CASSAGDSYEQYF. The DNA for the CDR3 is TGTGCCAGCAGCGCCGGGGACTCCTACGAGCAGTACTTC. The rearrangement links TRBV27 to TRBJ2-5; possible D gene TRBD2, 5 bases. The assigned J gene may be wrong: the sequence end matches TRBJ2-7 better. Germline-derived CDR1 and CDR2 are MNHEY and SMNVEV (reference sequence). This CDR3 is built from 13 residues.

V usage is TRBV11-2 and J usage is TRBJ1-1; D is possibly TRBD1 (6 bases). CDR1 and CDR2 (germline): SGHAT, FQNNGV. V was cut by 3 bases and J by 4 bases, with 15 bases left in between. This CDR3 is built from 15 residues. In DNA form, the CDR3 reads TGTGCCAGCAGCTTCGAATTGGCAGGGGCCACTGAAGCTTTCTTT. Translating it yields CASSFELAGATEAFF.

The CDR3 DNA sequence: TGTGCCAGCAGCCGTGACTCGGGGTCCTACAATGAGCAGTTCTTC. Residues: CASSRDSGSYNEQFF. The J gene is TRBJ2-1, the V gene TRBV28, with TRBD2 as a possible D gene (5 bases). The CDR3 runs 15 residues. V lost 6 bases and J 1 base, leaving 13 bases between the germline ends. Germline CDR1 is MDHEN and CDR2 is SYDVKM.

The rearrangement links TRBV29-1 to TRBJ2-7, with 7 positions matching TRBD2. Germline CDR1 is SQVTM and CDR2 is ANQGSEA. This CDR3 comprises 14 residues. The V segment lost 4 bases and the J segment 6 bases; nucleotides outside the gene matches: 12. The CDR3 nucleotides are TGCAGCGTTGCGTTTGGACTAGGGACGGTCGAGCAGTACTTC. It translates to CSVAFGLGTVEQYF.